The 10 T cell receptor beta chains presented below share a single source sample, sequenced in a study of blood T cell repertoires in COVID-19. The method was immunoSEQ multiplex PCR; TCRdb's version includes in-frame clones alone and lacks a portion of them. The sample gives over 150,000 clones, approximately 85% of which show up once; roughly 6.2% is in the top ten. Source material: PBMCs or T cells enriched from blood (not recorded which). The source of these receptors is a man aged 35 to 55 who had recovered from COVID-19.

The rearrangement joins TRBV12-2 to TRBJ1-5. TRBV12-2 is a recognized pseudogene. The CDR3 consists of 12 residues. DNA for the CDR3: TGTGCAAGTCGCTTTTCGGGGCAGCCCCAGCATTTT. Amino acids: CASRFSGQPQHF.

This rearrangement joins TRBV15 to TRBJ2-7, with 8 bases fitting TRBD1. This CDR3 region has 15 residues. CDR1 and CDR2 (germline): LNHNV, YYDKDF (reference sequence). J was trimmed by 3 bases and V by 0 bases; bases with no gene match: 4. The CDR3 DNA is TGTGCCACCAGCAGAGATAGGACAGGGAGCTACGAGCAGTACTTC. Protein product: CATSRDRTGSYEQYF.

This rearrangement joins TRBV30 to TRBJ1-2; tentatively, D is TRBD1 (5 bases). Germline V lookup: CDR1 GTSNPN, CDR2 SVGIG (reference sequence). Trimming left V 4 bases short and J 6 bases short, with 9 bases between. This CDR3 has 11 residues. CDR3 region: CAWIDSDGYTF. As DNA, the CDR3 is TGTGCCTGGATCGACAGCGATGGCTACACCTTC.

The chain joins TRBV25-1 to TRBJ1-1; TRBD1 matches at 9 bases. The length of the CDR3 is 13 residues. The junction had 4 bases not matched to a gene; V was cut back by 6 bases and J by 5 bases. The germline V gene encodes CDR1 MGHDK and CDR2 SYGVNS. CDR3 in amino acids: CASSRDRATEAFF. In DNA, the CDR3 is TGTGCCAGCAGCCGGGACAGGGCGACTGAAGCTTTCTTT.

This sequence joins TRBV7-3 and TRBJ2-1; D is unclear. Germline-derived CDR1 and CDR2 are SGHTA and FQGTGA. CDR3 length: 13 amino acids. V was pared by 8 bases and J by 8 bases, with 16 bases between. CDR3 sequence: CASDRDLADEQFF. In DNA, the CDR3 is TGTGCCAGCGATCGAGACCTCGCGGATGAGCAGTTCTTC.

The rearrangement links TRBV6-5 to TRBJ2-3; TRBD2 aligns across 14 bases. CDR1 is MNHEY, CDR2 SVGAGI, per germline. CDR3 length: 14 residues. V trimming: 11 bases; J trimming: 6 bases; junction bases outside the gene matches: 7. The CDR3 DNA sequence: TGTGCCCCCGGTCGACTAGCGGGGGGGGATACGCAGTATTTT. Translation gives CAPGRLAGGDTQYF.

V usage is TRBV12-3 or TRBV12-4 and J usage is TRBJ1-2, with D possibly matching TRBD1 (6 bases). Trimming took 6 bases from V and 3 from J, leaving 8 bases between them. This CDR3 contains 12 residues. The CDR3 DNA is TGTGCCAGCAGCTGGACAGACTATGGCTACACCTTC. It specifies CASSWTDYGYTF.

This clone was found once. This chain links TRBV28 with TRBJ1-2; a weak D match, TRBD1 (5 bases). V was clipped by 8 bases and J by 6 bases, with 25 bases between them. The CDR3 contains 16 residues. Per the germline V gene, CDR1 is MDHEN and CDR2 is SYDVKM. This CDR3 reads CASSSGGTGFLDGYTF. CDR3 nucleotides: TGTGCCAGCTCCAGTGGGGGGACGGGGTTTTTGGATGGCTACACCTTC.

The rearrangement uses TRBV5-1 and TRBJ2-7, with 10 nucleotides matching TRBD1. The CDR3 is 15 residues long. Trimming at V came to 0 bases and at J to 5 bases, leaving 5 bases not matched to a gene. The germline V gene encodes CDR1 SGHRS and CDR2 YFSETQ. CDR3 loop: CASSLETGGLHEQYF. CDR3 nucleotides: TGCGCCAGCAGCTTGGAGACAGGGGGCTTACACGAGCAGTACTTC.

This chain joins TRBV5-8 and TRBJ1-5; the D gene is possibly TRBD1 (5 bases). The CDR3 loop spans 15 amino acids. The V gene lost 4 bases and the J gene lost 7 bases, with 18 bases spanning the gap. Germline lookup yields CDR1 SGHTS and CDR2 YDEGEE. The CDR3, as DNA: TGTGCCAGCAGCCCAGGTGGCAGGGTGCGGCAGCCCCAGCATTTT. Encoded protein: CASSPGGRVRQPQHF.